This T cell receptor (beta chain) appears in the sequencing data of a study of shared clonotypes between healthy human individuals. Study-wide results and caveats: Among four donors, roughly 5% of naive CD4 clonotypes were found in common. Rarefaction demonstrated incomplete sorted-subset sequencing despite large depth.

Turning to this clone: Its antigen is undetermined.

The protocol was immunoSEQ multiplex PCR, while the TCRdb copy is restricted to in-frame clones and leaves out a portion. The sample consists of more than 2 million clones, under 97% of them appearing once. V lost 4 bases and J lost 4, with 17 bases in between. Germline V lookup: CDR1 LNHDA, CDR2 SQIVND (reference sequence). This CDR3 region has 16 residues. This chain joins TRBV19 and TRBJ2-1; unclear D gene. What was sequenced was naive CD4+ T cells sorted from blood. This sample's subset: CD45RA+ positively selected. The source is a young man in good health. The DNA for the CDR3 is TGTGCCAGTAGTACCGTAGCTGGAGTAAGATACAATGAGCAGTTCTTC. It is translated as CASSTVAGVRYNEQFF.